This entry describes one T cell receptor beta chain. Each donor was a healthy Caucasian individual from Russia, aged about 6 to 100. The data were taken from a study of blood T cells in healthy people across ages. Primers used in a second PCR of roughly 6 to 11 cycles were a sample-barcoded 5' primer and a J-beta primer mix. Unique molecular identifiers of 12 random nucleotides labeled each cDNA. One entry per CDR3 protein, called by TCRdb with MiXCR from the 5' RACE reads. This repertoire shows about 1.8 million distinct CDR3 sequences, around 50% found once; its top ten account for over 2%. The germline V gene has CDR1 SGHRS and CDR2 YFSETQ. Trimming removed 2 bases at V and 1 base at J, with 15 bases between. This CDR3 is built from 16 residues.

The sequence came from a middle-aged woman in good health. The chain recombines TRBV5-1 with TRBJ2-5; D is possibly TRBD1 or TRBD2 (5 bases each). Sequencing was performed on blood. The DNA for the CDR3 is TGCGCCAGCAGCTTCAGGGACCCACGACTCCAAGAGACCCAGTACTTC. It is translated as CASSFRDPRLQETQYF. Complete variable domain (other parts from reference TRBV5-1 and TRBJ2-5): KAGVTQTPRYLIKTRGQQVTLSCSPISGHRSVSWYQQTPGQGLQFLFEYFSETQRNKGNFPGRFSGRQFSNSRSEMNVSTLELGDSALYLCASSFRDPRLQETQYFGPGTRLLVL.